This TCR beta chain was obtained from a study of T cells in Graves' hyperthyroidism and ophthalmopathy. About the research overall: At initial diagnosis, before any treatment had begun, peripheral blood was obtained.

This clonotype has just a few counts. The antigen is undetermined. The study, taken as a whole, reports: It was a median approximately 6.9 months before onset that the model predicted ophthalmopathy.

Trimming left V 3 bases short and J 6 bases short, with 9 bases between. The CDR3 contains 13 residues. Per the germline V gene, CDR1 is PRHDT and CDR2 is FYEKMQ (reference sequence). Across 18 months, stable Graves' hyperthyroidism was marked by no progression to ophthalmopathy. Regions amplified from RNA transcripts were the TCR beta CDR3 regions. Using the HTBI primer set, a first-round RT-PCR was run on the TCR CDR3. One entry per CDR3 protein results from TCRdb running MiXCR on the multiplex PCR reads. Of about 710,000 distinct CDR3 sequences in the sample, about a sixth are singletons; the top ten hold 8.4%.

This chain links TRBV13 with TRBJ2-1; no clear D. This clonotype originated in a man aged 18 to 35 with Graves' hyperthyroidism. The specimen sequenced was blood. This chain's CDR3 is CASSFRALNEQFF. In DNA form, the CDR3 reads TGTGCCAGCAGCTTCCGGGCCCTCAATGAGCAGTTCTTC.